This T cell receptor beta chain was identified during a study of regulatory T cells in long-lasting Graves disease. This clonotype occurred many times. The junction had 2 bases not matched to a gene; V was cut back by 1 base and J by 3 bases. CDR1 and CDR2 from the germline V gene are MDHEN and SYDVKM. The CDR3 is 14 amino acids. The time point here: persistent/refractory GD, antithyroid drugs over 5 years with positive TRAb. From PBMCs, RNA was extracted and then used to make the TCR library. Assembly of TCR beta libraries relied on iRepertoire HTBI primers together with Arm-PCR of CDR3 regions. Each CDR3 protein gets one entry after TCRdb re-called the multiplex PCR reads with MiXCR. The repertoire holds 400,000 to 500,000 distinct CDR3 sequences, with 20% to 25% as singletons.

Sequenced material: peripheral blood mononuclear cells (PBMCs), taken when the disease was refractory, from a patient treated with antithyroid drugs. This rearrangement joins TRBV28 to TRBJ2-7, with 8 positions matching TRBD1. The TCR originated in a female donor with Graves disease. CDR3 residues: CASSLSGQGYEQYF. Written as DNA, the CDR3 is TGTGCCAGCAGTTTATCCGGACAGGGCTACGAGCAGTACTTC.